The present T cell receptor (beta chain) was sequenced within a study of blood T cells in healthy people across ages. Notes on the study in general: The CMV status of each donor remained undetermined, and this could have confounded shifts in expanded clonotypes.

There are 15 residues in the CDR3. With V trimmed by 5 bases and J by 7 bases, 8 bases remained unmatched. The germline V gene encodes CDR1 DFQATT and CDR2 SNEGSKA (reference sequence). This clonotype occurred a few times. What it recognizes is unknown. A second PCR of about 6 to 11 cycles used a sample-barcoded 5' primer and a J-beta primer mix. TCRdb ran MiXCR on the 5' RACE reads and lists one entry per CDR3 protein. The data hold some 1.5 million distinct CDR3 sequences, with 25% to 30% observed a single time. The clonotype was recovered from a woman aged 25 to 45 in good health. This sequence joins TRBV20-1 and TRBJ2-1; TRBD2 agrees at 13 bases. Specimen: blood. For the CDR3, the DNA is TGCAGTGCTTTCCCCGGGACTAGCGGGAATAATGAGCAGTTCTTC. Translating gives CSAFPGTSGNNEQFF.